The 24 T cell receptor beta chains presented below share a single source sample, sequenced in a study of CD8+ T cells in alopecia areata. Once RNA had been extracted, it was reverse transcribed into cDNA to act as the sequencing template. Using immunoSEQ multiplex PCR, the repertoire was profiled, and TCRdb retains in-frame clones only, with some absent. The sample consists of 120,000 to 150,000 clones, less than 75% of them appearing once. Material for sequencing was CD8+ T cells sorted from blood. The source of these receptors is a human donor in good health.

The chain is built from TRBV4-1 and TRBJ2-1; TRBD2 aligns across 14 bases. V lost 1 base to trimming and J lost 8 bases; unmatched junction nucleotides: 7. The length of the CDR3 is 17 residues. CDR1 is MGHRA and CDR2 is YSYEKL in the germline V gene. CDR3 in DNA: TGCGCCAGCAGCCAAGGTGGGACTAGCGGGAGAGGCGATGAGCAGTTCTTC. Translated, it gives CASSQGGTSGRGDEQFF.

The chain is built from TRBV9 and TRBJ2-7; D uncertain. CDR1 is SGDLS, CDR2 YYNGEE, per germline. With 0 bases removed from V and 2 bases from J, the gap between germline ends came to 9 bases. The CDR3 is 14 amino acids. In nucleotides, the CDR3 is TGTGCCAGCAGCGTAGCCGACTTGACCTACGAGCAGTACTTC. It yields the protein CASSVADLTYEQYF.

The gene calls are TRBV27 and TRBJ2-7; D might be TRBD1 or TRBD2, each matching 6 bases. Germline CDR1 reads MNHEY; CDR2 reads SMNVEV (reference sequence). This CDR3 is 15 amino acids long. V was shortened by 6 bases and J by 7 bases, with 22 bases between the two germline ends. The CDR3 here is CASSSIFGGGGEQYF. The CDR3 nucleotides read TGTGCCAGCAGCTCCATTTTCGGGGGCGGAGGGGAGCAGTACTTC.

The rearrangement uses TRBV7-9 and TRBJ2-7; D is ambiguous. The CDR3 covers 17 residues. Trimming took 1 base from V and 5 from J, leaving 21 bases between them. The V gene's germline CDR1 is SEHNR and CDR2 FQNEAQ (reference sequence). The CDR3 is CASSLDLAAPPGNEQYF. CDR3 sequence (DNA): TGTGCCAGCAGCTTAGATCTGGCAGCCCCTCCTGGTAACGAGCAGTACTTC.

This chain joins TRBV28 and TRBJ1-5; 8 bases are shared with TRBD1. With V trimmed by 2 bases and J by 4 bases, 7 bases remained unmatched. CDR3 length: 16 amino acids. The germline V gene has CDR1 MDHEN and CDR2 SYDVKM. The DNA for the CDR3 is TGTGCCAGCAGTTTACATCGGACAGGGCCTAATCAGCCCCAGCATTTT. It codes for CASSLHRTGPNQPQHF.

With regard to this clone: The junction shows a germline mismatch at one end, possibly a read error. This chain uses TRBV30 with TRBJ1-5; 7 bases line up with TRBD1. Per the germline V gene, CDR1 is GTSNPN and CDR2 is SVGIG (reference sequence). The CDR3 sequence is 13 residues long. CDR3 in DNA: TGTGCCTGGAGTATAGGGGGCAACCAGCCCCAGCATTTT. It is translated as CAWSIGGNQPQHF.

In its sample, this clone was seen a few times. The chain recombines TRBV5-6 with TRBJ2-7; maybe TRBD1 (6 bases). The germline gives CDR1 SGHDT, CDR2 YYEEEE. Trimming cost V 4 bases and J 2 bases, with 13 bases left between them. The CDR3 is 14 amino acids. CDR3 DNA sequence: TGTGCCAGCAGCGTGCGTGGACAGCCCTACGAGCAGTACTTC. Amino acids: CASSVRGQPYEQYF.

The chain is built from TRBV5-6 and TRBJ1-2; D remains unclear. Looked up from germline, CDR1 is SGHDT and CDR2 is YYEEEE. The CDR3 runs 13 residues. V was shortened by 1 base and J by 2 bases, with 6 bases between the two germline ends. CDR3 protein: CASSLRGNYGYTF. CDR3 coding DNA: TGTGCCAGCAGCTTGCGGGGAAACTATGGCTACACCTTC.

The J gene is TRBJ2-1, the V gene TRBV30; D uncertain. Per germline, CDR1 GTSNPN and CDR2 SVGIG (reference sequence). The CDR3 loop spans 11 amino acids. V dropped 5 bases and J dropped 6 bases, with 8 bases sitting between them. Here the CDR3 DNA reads TGTGCCTGGGCTCGGGCCAATGAGCAGTTCTTC. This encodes CAWARANEQFF.

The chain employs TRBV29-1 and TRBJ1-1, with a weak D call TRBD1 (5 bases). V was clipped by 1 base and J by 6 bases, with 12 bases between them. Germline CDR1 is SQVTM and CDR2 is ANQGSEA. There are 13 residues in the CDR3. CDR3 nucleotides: TGCAGCGTTGAAGGTGGGGGAGGAGCTGAAGCTTTCTTT. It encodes CSVEGGGGAEAFF.

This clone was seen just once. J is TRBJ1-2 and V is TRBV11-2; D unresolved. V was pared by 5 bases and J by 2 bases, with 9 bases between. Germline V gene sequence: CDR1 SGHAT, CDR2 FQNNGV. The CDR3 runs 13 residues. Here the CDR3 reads CASSPDRNYGYTF. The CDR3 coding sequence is TGTGCCAGCAGCCCCGACCGGAACTATGGCTACACCTTC.

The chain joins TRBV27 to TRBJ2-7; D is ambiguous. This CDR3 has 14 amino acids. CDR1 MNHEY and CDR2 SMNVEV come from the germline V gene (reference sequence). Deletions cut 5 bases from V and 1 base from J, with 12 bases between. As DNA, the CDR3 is TGTGCCAGCAGTCCCGGCGGCGGTTCCTACGAGCAGTACTTC. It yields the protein CASSPGGGSYEQYF.

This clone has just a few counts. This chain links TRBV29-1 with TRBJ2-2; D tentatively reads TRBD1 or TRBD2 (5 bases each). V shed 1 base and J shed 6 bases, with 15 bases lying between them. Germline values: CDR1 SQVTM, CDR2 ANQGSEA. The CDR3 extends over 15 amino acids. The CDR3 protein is CSVEVLGQGPGELFF. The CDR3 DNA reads TGCAGCGTTGAAGTGCTGGGTCAGGGACCCGGGGAGCTGTTTTTT.

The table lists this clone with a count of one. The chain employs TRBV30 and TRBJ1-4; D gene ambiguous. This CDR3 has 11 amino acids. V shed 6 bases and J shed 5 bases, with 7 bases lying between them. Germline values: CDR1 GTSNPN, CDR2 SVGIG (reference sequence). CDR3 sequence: CACDGNEKLFF. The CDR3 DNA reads TGTGCCTGCGACGGCAATGAAAAACTGTTTTTT. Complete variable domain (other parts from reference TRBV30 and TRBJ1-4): SQTIHQWPATLVQPVGSPLSLECTVEGTSNPNLYWYRQAAGRGLQLLFYSVGIGQISSEVPQNLSASRPQDRQFILSSKKLLLSDSGFYLCACDGNEKLFFGSGTQLSVL.

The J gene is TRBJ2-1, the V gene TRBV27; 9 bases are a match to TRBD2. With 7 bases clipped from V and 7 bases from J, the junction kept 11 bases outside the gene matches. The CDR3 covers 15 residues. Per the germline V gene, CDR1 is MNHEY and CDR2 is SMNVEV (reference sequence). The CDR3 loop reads CASTGGGLATNEQFF. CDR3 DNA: TGTGCCAGCACAGGCGGGGGACTAGCAACGAATGAGCAGTTCTTC.

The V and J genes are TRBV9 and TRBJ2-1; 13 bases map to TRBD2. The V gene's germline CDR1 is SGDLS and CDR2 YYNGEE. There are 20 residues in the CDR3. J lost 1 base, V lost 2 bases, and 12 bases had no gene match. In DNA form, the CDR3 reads TGTGCCAGCAGCGTTCAAACTAGCGGGAGGGGAGCGGGTTCCTACAATGAGCAGTTCTTC. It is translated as CASSVQTSGRGAGSYNEQFF.

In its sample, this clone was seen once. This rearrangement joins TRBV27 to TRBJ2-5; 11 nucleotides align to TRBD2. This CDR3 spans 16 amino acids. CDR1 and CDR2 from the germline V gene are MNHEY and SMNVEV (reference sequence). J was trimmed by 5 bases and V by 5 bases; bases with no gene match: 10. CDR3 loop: CASSPLAGGPGETQYF. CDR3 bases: TGTGCCAGCAGTCCCTTAGCGGGAGGGCCGGGGGAGACCCAGTACTTC.

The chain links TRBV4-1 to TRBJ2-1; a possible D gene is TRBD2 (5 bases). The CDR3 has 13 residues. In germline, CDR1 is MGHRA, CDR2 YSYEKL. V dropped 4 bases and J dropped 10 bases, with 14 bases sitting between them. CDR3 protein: CASSPVLENEQFF. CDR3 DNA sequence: TGCGCCAGCAGCCCCGTACTAGAAAACGAGCAGTTCTTC.

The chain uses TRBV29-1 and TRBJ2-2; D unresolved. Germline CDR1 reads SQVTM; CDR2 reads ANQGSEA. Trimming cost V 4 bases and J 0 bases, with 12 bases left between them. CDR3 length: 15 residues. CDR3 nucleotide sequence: TGCAGCGTTGCTCTTGCGCCTCCGAACACCGGGGAGCTGTTTTTT. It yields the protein CSVALAPPNTGELFF.

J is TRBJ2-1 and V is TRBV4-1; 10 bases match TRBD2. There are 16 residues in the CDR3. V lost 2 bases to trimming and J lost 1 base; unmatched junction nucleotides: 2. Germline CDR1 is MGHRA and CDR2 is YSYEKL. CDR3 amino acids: CASSQLAGGSYNEQFF. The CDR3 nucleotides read TGCGCCAGCAGCCAATTAGCGGGAGGATCCTACAATGAGCAGTTCTTC.

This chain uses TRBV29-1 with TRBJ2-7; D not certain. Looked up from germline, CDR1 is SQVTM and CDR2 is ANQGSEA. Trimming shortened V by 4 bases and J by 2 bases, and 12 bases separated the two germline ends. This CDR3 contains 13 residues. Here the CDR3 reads CSVVPDTTYEQYF. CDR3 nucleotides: TGCAGCGTTGTTCCGGATACCACCTACGAGCAGTACTTC.

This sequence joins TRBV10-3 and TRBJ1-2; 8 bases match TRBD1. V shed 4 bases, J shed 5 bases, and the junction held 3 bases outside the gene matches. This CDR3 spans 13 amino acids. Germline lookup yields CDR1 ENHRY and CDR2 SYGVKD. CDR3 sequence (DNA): TGTGCCATCAGTGGGACAGGGTTTTATGGCTACACCTTC. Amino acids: CAISGTGFYGYTF.

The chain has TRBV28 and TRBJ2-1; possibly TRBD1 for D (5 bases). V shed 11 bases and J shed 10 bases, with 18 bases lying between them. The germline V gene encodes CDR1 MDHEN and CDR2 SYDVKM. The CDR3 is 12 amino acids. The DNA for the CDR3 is TGTGCCTATGCTGGGCAGGGTGAAGAGCAGTTCTTC. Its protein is CAYAGQGEEQFF.

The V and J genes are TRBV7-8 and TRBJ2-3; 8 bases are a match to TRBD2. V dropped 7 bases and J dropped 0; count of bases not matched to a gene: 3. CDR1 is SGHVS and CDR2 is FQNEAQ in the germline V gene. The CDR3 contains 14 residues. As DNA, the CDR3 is TGTGCCAGCACCATAGCGGGGAGCACAGATACGCAGTATTTT. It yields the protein CASTIAGSTDTQYF.